This T cell receptor beta chain was captured in a study of T cells in Graves' hyperthyroidism and ophthalmopathy. Overall study results and limits: Ophthalmopathy, as predicted by the model, came a median 6.5 months after the prediction. Through a model of 13 V-J features, ophthalmopathy was separated from stable hyperthyroidism.

Investigators excluded patients with uncontrolled infection, other autoimmune disease, pregnancy or lactation. Isolation of PBMCs was performed on approximately 10 ml fresh peripheral blood. Authors of the study amplified TCR beta CDR3 regions from RNA transcripts. TCR CDR3 regions were first amplified by RT-PCR with HTBI primers. TCRdb called the multiplex PCR reads again in MiXCR, with one record for every CDR3 protein. There are hundreds of thousands of distinct CDR3 sequences in the sample; around 19% occur only once, and approximately 16% lies in the top ten. V dropped 0 bases and J dropped 6 bases, with 17 bases sitting between them. Germline V gives CDR1 SNHLY, CDR2 FYNNEI. The CDR3 covers 16 residues. This clonotype was seen at least ten times. Antigen unknown.

Material for sequencing was blood. This receptor was taken from a woman aged 45 to 65 with Graves' hyperthyroidism that later progressed to Graves' ophthalmopathy. The gene calls are TRBV2 and TRBJ1-1, with a weak D call TRBD1 (5 bases). The CDR3 reads CASSEALGRSSSEAFF. The CDR3 DNA is TGTGCCAGCAGTGAAGCGCTGGGACGGAGTTCCTCTGAAGCTTTCTTT.